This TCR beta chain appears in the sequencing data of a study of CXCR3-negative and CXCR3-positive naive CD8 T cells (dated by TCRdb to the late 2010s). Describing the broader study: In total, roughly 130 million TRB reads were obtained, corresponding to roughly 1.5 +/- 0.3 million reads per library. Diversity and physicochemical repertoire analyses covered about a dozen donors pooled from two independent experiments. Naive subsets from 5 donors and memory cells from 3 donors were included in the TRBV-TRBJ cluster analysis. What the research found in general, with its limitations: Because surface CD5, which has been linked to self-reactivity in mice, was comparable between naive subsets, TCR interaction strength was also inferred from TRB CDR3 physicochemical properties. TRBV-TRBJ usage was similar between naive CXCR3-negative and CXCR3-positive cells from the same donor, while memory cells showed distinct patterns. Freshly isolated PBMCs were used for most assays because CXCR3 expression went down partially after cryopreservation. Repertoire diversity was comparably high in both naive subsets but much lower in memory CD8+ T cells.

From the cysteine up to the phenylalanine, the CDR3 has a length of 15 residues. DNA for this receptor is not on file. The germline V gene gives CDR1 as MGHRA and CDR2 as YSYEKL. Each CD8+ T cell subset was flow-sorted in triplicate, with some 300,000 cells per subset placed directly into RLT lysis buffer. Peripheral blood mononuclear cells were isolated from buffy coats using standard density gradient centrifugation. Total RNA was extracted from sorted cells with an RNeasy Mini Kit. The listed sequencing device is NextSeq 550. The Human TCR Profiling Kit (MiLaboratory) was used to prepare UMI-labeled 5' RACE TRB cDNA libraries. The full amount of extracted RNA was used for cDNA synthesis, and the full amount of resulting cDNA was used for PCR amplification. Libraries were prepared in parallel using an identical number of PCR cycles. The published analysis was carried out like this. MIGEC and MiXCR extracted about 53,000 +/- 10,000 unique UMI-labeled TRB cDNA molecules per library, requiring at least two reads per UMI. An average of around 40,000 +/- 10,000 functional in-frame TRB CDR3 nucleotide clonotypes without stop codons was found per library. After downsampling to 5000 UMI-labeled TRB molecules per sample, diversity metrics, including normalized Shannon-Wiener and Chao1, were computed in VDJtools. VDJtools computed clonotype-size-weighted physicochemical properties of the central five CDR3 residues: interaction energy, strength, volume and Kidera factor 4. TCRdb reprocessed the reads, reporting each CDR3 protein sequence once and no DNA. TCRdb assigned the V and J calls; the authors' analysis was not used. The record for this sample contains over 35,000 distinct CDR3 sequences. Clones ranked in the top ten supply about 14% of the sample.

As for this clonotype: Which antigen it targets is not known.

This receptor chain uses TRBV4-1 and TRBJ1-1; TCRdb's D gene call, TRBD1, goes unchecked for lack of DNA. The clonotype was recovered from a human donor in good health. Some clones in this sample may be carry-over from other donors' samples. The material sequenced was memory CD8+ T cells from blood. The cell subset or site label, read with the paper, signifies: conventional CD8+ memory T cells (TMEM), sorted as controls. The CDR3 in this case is CASSHGTGGEINAFF.